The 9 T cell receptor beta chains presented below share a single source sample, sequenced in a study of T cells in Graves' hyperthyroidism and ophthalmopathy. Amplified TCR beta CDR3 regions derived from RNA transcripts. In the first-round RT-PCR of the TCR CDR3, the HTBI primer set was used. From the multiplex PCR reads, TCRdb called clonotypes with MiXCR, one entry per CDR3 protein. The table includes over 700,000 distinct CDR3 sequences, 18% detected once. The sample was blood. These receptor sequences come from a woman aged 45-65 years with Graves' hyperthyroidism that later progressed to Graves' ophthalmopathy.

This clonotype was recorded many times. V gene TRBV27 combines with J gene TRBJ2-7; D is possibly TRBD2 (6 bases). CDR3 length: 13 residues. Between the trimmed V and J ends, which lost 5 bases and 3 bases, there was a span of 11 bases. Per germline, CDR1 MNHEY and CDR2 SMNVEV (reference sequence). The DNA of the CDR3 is TGTGCCAGCAGTATGACTAGTTTCTACGAGCAGTACTTC. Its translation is CASSMTSFYEQYF.

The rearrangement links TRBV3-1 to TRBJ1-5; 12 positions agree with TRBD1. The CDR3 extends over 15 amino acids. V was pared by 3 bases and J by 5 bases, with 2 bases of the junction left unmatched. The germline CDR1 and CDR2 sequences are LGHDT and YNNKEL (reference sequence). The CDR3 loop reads CASSQGQGAHQPQHF. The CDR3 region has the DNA TGTGCCAGCAGCCAGGGACAGGGGGCTCATCAGCCCCAGCATTTT.

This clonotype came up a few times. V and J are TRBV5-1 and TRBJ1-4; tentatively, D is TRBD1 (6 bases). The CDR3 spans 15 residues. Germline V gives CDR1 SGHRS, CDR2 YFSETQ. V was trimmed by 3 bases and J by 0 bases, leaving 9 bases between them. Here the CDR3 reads CASSWDTATNEKLFF. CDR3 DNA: TGCGCCAGCAGCTGGGACACTGCAACTAATGAAAAACTGTTTTTT. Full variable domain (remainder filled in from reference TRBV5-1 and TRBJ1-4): KAGVTQTPRYLIKTRGQQVTLSCSPISGHRSVSWYQQTPGQGLQFLFEYFSETQRNKGNFPGRFSGRQFSNSRSEMNVSTLELGDSALYLCASSWDTATNEKLFFGSGTQLSVL.

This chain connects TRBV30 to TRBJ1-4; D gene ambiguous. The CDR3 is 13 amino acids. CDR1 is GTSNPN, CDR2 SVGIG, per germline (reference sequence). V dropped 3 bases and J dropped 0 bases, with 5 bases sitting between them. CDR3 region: CAWRTTTNEKLFF. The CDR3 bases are TGTGCCTGGAGGACAACAACTAATGAAAAACTGTTTTTT.

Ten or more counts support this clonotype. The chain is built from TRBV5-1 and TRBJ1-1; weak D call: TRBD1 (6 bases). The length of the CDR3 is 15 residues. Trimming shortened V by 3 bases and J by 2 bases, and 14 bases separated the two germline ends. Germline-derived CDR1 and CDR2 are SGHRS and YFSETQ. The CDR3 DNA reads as TGCGCCAGCAGCTCCTTACAGGGAGTAAACACTGAAGCTTTCTTT. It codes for CASSSLQGVNTEAFF. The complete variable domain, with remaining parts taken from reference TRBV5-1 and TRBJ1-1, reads KAGVTQTPRYLIKTRGQQVTLSCSPISGHRSVSWYQQTPGQGLQFLFEYFSETQRNKGNFPGRFSGRQFSNSRSEMNVSTLELGDSALYLCASSSLQGVNTEAFFGQGTRLTVV.

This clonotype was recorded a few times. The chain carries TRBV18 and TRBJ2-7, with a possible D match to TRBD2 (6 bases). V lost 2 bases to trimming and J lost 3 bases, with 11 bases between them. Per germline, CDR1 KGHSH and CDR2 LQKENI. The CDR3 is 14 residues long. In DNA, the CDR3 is TGTGCCAGCTCACCAACCTCGGGGGACTACGAGCAGTACTTC. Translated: CASSPTSGDYEQYF.

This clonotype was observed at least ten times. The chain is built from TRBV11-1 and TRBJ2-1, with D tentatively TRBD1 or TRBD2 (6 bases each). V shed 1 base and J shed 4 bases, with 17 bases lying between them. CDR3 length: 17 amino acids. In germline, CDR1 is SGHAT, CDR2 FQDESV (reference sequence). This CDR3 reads CASSLDWGASIYNEQFF. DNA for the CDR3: TGTGCCAGCAGCTTAGATTGGGGGGCTTCGATATACAATGAGCAGTTCTTC.

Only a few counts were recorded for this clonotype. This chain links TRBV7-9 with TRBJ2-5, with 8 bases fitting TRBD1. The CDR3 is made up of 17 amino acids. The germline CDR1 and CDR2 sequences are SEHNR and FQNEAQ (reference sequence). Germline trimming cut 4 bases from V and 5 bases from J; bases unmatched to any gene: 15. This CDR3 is CASSSGDRGQVAETQYF. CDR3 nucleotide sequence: TGTGCCAGCAGCTCGGGCGACAGGGGACAAGTGGCGGAGACCCAGTACTTC.

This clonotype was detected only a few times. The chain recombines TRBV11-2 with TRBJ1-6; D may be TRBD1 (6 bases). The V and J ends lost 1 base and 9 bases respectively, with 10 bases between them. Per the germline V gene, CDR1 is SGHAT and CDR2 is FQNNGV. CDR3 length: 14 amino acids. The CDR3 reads CASSLGDTGSPLHF. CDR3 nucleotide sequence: TGTGCCAGCAGCTTAGGGGACACCGGTTCACCCCTCCACTTT. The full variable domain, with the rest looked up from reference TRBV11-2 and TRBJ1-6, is EAGVAQSPRYKIIEKRQSVAFWCNPISGHATLYWYQQILGQGPKLLIQFQNNGVVDDSQLPKDRFSAERLKGVDSTLKIQPAKLEDSAVYLCASSLGDTGSPLHFGNGTRLTVT.